One sample yielded the 26 T cell receptor beta chains listed below, sequenced in a study of blood T cell repertoires in COVID-19. Repertoires were generated with immunoSEQ multiplex PCR, while TCRdb's copy carries only in-frame clones and drops some. The table includes fewer than 450,000 clones, around 86% detected once. The sample consisted of peripheral blood. The receptors come from a woman in her 50s with COVID-19, enrolled during active disease.

This chain links TRBV4-2 with TRBJ1-5; 8 bases fit TRBD1. This CDR3 comprises 17 residues. The germline V gene has CDR1 LGHNA and CDR2 YNFKEQ. Trimming took 3 bases from V and 0 from J; bases not matched to a gene: 7. The CDR3 nucleotides are TGTGCCAGCAGCCAGGGCGGGACAGGTATTAGCAATCAGCCCCAGCATTTT. Translating it yields CASSQGGTGISNQPQHF.

This CDR3 reads CASSEIAGGTDTQYF. CDR3 nucleotide sequence: TGTGCCAGCAGTGAAATAGCGGGAGGCACAGATACGCAGTATTTT. The rearrangement links TRBV6-1 to TRBJ2-3, with 9 nucleotides matching TRBD2. Trimming removed 2 bases from V and 1 base from J; junction bases left unmatched: 1. Germline-derived CDR1 and CDR2 are MNHNS and SASEGT. The CDR3 loop spans 15 amino acids.

This chain links TRBV12-3 or TRBV12-4 with TRBJ1-2, with D perhaps TRBD1 (6 bases). The V end was cut by 6 bases, the J end by 7 bases, with 12 bases between. The CDR3 is made up of 12 amino acids. The CDR3 DNA reads TGTGCCAGCAGCAAAAGGGGGTTTGGCTACACCTTC. This translates into CASSKRGFGYTF.

J is TRBJ1-2 and V is TRBV7-9; D call uncertain. The CDR3 totals 17 residues. In germline, CDR1 is SEHNR, CDR2 FQNEAQ (reference sequence). V was pared by 1 base and J by 2 bases, with 17 bases between. This CDR3 reads CASSLGAAVDWNYGYTF. The CDR3 bases are TGTGCCAGCAGCTTAGGAGCGGCGGTGGACTGGAACTATGGCTACACCTTC. Combining the CDR3 with reference TRBV7-9 and TRBJ1-2 gives the whole variable domain DTGVSQNPRHKITKRGQNVTFRCDPISEHNRLYWYRQTLGQGPEFLTYFQNEAQLEKSRLLSDRFSAERPKGSFSTLEIQRTEQGDSAMYLCASSLGAAVDWNYGYTFGSGTRLTVV.

This clone was observed a single time. The J gene is TRBJ2-2, the V gene TRBV5-1; 8 nucleotides align to TRBD2. This CDR3 comprises 15 residues. Per the germline V gene, CDR1 is SGHRS and CDR2 is YFSETQ. V was clipped by 1 base and J by 5 bases; unmatched bases: 4. The CDR3 reads CASSLIERGTGELFF. CDR3 nucleotides: TGCGCCAGCAGCTTGATCGAGCGGGGGACCGGGGAGCTGTTTTTT.

This chain uses TRBV4-2 with TRBJ2-3, with 9 bases that match TRBD2. Unmatched junction bases numbered 9, after V lost 6 bases and J lost 5 bases. The CDR3 has 15 amino acids. CDR1 is LGHNA, CDR2 YNFKEQ, per germline. The CDR3 DNA is TGTGCCAGCAGTCGCGCGGGAGGGCAGGGAGATACGCAGTATTTT. This codes for CASSRAGGQGDTQYF.

The CDR3 DNA reads TGTGCCAGCCACACGCCGGTGGGAGTTGGAAACACCATATATTTT. Translated: CASHTPVGVGNTIYF. This chain links TRBV5-5 with TRBJ1-3; D is uncertain. V was cut by 7 bases and J by 3 bases, with 17 bases left in between. CDR1 SGHKS and CDR2 YYEKEE come from the germline V gene (reference sequence). This CDR3 is built from 15 residues.

The chain combines TRBV2 with TRBJ1-4; 7 bases fit TRBD1. Germline-derived CDR1 and CDR2 are SNHLY and FYNNEI. The CDR3 consists of 14 residues. V lost 6 bases, J lost 7 bases, and 8 bases stayed unmatched. CDR3 bases: TGTGCCAGCAGCCCTACAGGGGCGAGTGAAAAACTGTTTTTT. It is translated as CASSPTGASEKLFF.

The V and J genes are TRBV5-4 and TRBJ2-2; D uncertain. The V end lost 1 base, the J end lost 7 bases, and 14 bases lay between the germline ends. This CDR3 spans 15 amino acids. Germline loops: CDR1 SGHNT, CDR2 YYREEE (reference sequence). The CDR3 is CASSLRSVSGGELFF. The CDR3 DNA sequence: TGTGCCAGCAGCTTGCGCAGCGTCTCTGGCGGGGAGCTGTTTTTT.

The chain is built from TRBV24-1 and TRBJ2-7; no firm D call. CDR1 KGHDR and CDR2 SFDVKD come from the germline V gene. The CDR3 sequence is 13 residues long. Trimming stripped 3 bases from V and 5 bases from J, with 10 bases between. CDR3 loop: CATSDPPGDEQYF. DNA of the CDR3: TGTGCCACCAGTGATCCCCCCGGTGACGAGCAGTACTTC.

J is TRBJ2-3 and V is TRBV6-1; no firm D call. This CDR3 is built from 14 residues. Germline CDR1 MNHNS, CDR2 SASEGT. Trimming took off 0 bases at V and 3 bases at J, with 7 bases between the two ends. The CDR3 here is CASSEASLTDTQYF. DNA of the CDR3: TGTGCCAGCAGTGAAGCGTCTCTAACAGATACGCAGTATTTT.

The genes are TRBV7-8 and TRBJ2-6; 12 bases agree with TRBD1. V lost 5 bases, J lost 3 bases, and 23 bases stayed unmatched. Germline lookup yields CDR1 SGHVS and CDR2 FQNEAQ. CDR3 length: 23 amino acids. The CDR3 DNA reads TGTGCCAGCAGCCGTGGGTCGATTTTCCACGGGGGACAGGGGGCGCTTGGGGCCAACGTCCTGACTTTC. It codes for CASSRGSIFHGGQGALGANVLTF.

The chain combines TRBV7-9 with TRBJ2-1; 7 bases match TRBD2. CDR1 and CDR2 from the germline V gene are SEHNR and FQNEAQ (reference sequence). The CDR3 runs to 14 residues. After removal of 4 bases from V and 1 base from J, the junction contained 1 base not matched to a gene. In DNA form, the CDR3 reads TGTGCCAGCAGCTGGCGGGAGTCCTACAATGAGCAGTTCTTC. Protein sequence: CASSWRESYNEQFF.

This chain uses TRBV7-2 with TRBJ2-2; 7 bases fit TRBD2. The CDR3 has 15 residues. J gave up 6 bases and V 2 bases, and 6 bases lay outside the gene matches. Germline CDR1 reads SGHTA; CDR2 reads FQGNSA. The CDR3 coding sequence is TGTGCCAGCAGCTTATTCGTGGCGGGGGCCGGGGAGCTGTTTTTT. It encodes CASSLFVAGAGELFF.

The chain joins TRBV6-1 to TRBJ2-5, with 9 bases fitting TRBD2. The CDR3 runs 14 residues. CDR1 and CDR2 from the germline V gene are MNHNS and SASEGT. Trimming took 9 bases from V and 3 from J; bases not matched to a gene: 8. In DNA, the CDR3 is TGTGCCAGTCTTAAGGCGGGAGGGAAAGAGACCCAGTACTTC. Protein: CASLKAGGKETQYF.

This rearrangement joins TRBV20-1 to TRBJ1-2; D might be TRBD1 (5 bases). The CDR3 is 11 amino acids. V lost 3 bases, J lost 8 bases, and 10 bases lay in between. Germline CDR1 DFQATT, CDR2 SNEGSKA (reference sequence). In DNA form, the CDR3 reads TGCAGTGCTAGTAGGGGTATAGGCTACACCTTC. Protein: CSASRGIGYTF.

This chain links TRBV30 with TRBJ1-1; TRBD1 matches at 7 bases. The CDR3 covers 15 residues. Trimming removed 1 base from V and 5 bases from J; junction bases left unmatched: 10. CDR1 and CDR2 (germline): GTSNPN, SVGIG (reference sequence). CDR3 region: CAWSGGLAGGTEAFF. In nucleotides, the CDR3 is TGTGCCTGGAGTGGAGGTTTAGCAGGGGGGACTGAAGCTTTCTTT.

This clone was seen just once. The V and J genes are TRBV6-2 or TRBV6-3 and TRBJ2-1; 7 nucleotides agree with TRBD2. With 4 bases clipped from V and 4 bases from J, the junction kept 25 bases outside the gene matches. There are 21 residues in the CDR3. Germline CDR1 reads MNHEY; CDR2 reads SVGEGT. The DNA for the CDR3 is TGTGCCAGCAGTTCCCAACAATACCGGGACTACCCGGGCCCTATATACAATGAGCAGTTCTTC. Translated: CASSSQQYRDYPGPIYNEQFF.

The chain joins TRBV15 to TRBJ1-5; unclear D gene. Germline V lookup: CDR1 LNHNV, CDR2 YYDKDF (reference sequence). This CDR3 has 16 amino acids. The V end lost 1 base, the J end lost 4 bases, and 14 bases lay between the germline ends. CDR3 amino acids: CATSRAGVANNQPQHF. The CDR3 DNA is TGTGCCACCAGCAGAGCGGGTGTAGCAAATAATCAGCCCCAGCATTTT. Drawing the rest from reference TRBV15 and TRBJ1-5, the complete variable domain is DAMVIQNPRYQVTQFGKPVTLSCSQTLNHNVMYWYQQKSSQAPKLLFHYYDKDFNNEADTPDNFQSRRPNTSFCFLDIRSPGLGDTAMYLCATSRAGVANNQPQHFGDGTRLSIL.

The chain recombines TRBV10-2 with TRBJ2-3, with D tentatively TRBD2 (6 bases). Deletions cut 2 bases from V and 0 bases from J, with 6 bases between. Germline assignment: CDR1 WSHSY and CDR2 SAAADI. The CDR3 contains 14 residues. The CDR3 nucleotides read TGCGCCAGCAGTGAGGGGGGGAGCACAGATACGCAGTATTTT. It encodes CASSEGGSTDTQYF.

The V gene is TRBV6-6, the J gene TRBJ2-5, with 8 bases that match TRBD2. With V trimmed by 10 bases and J by 0 bases, 10 bases remained unmatched. CDR3 length: 15 amino acids. Germline CDR1 is MNHNY and CDR2 is SVGAGI (reference sequence). The CDR3 DNA reads as TGTGCCACCTCCCCCGGGAGGGCCTACCAAGAGACCCAGTACTTC. Residues: CATSPGRAYQETQYF.

The table lists this clone with a count of one. This rearrangement joins TRBV3-1 (or the pseudogene TRBV3-2) to TRBJ2-3, with D tentatively TRBD1 (6 bases). This CDR3 is 14 amino acids long. Trimming stripped 4 bases from V and 6 bases from J, with 14 bases between. Germline V gene data show CDR1 as LGHDT and CDR2 as YNNKEL (reference sequence). The CDR3 coding sequence is TGTGCCAGCAGCCGGACAGCCGAAGTCGATACGCAGTATTTT. Translation: CASSRTAEVDTQYF.

Remarks on this clone: A junction boundary mismatches the germline segment, possibly from a read error. The rearrangement joins TRBV4-2 to TRBJ2-1, with a tentative D call TRBD1 (5 bases). The CDR3 extends over 12 amino acids. Germline CDR1 is LGHNA and CDR2 is YNFKEQ. CDR3 region: CAGSQELGVEFF. The CDR3 DNA reads TGTGCCGGCAGCCAAGAGTTAGGGGTAGAGTTCTTC.

The chain carries TRBV6-6 and TRBJ2-1; the match to TRBD2 covers 7 bases. This CDR3 is built from 14 residues. V gave up 6 bases and J gave up 10 bases; unmatched junction bases: 12. Germline V lookup: CDR1 MNHNY, CDR2 SVGAGI (reference sequence). DNA of the CDR3: TGTGCCAGCAGAGCACTAGCGCCCCTGGGGGAGCAGTTCTTC. Translation: CASRALAPLGEQFF.

The genes are TRBV3-1 (or the pseudogene TRBV3-2) and TRBJ1-3, with no clear D. CDR1 LGHDT and CDR2 YNNKEL come from the germline V gene (reference sequence). There are 14 residues in the CDR3. V lost 4 bases to trimming and J lost 6 bases, with 13 bases between them. CDR3 DNA sequence: TGTGCCAGCAGCCCCGGCGAGGGTTTAAACACCATATATTTT. It is translated as CASSPGEGLNTIYF.

The J gene is TRBJ2-7, the V gene TRBV4-1, with 13 bases fitting TRBD2. This CDR3 has 19 amino acids. J was trimmed by 2 bases and V by 4 bases; bases with no gene match: 14. Germline CDR1 MGHRA, CDR2 YSYEKL. As DNA, the CDR3 is TGCGCCAGCAGCCTAAAAGGGACTAGCGGGATGGTCCCCCCCTACGAGCAGTACTTC. It encodes CASSLKGTSGMVPPYEQYF.